The clone carrying this T cell receptor beta chain has just a few counts. The record originates from a study of blood T cell repertoires in COVID-19. The V gene end was trimmed by 8 bases and the J gene end by 4 bases; junction bases not matched to a gene: 5. The germline V gene encodes CDR1 MNHEY and CDR2 SMNVEV (reference sequence). The CDR3 runs to 13 residues. Clones were read by immunoSEQ multiplex PCR, and TCRdb kept only the in-frame ones, dropping some. Of about 280,000 clones in the sample, 86% were seen once. The sequence came from a woman aged 70 to 79 with COVID-19, enrolled during active disease. The specimen sequenced was peripheral blood. The genes are TRBV27 and TRBJ1-2; the match to TRBD1 covers 9 bases. CDR3 in amino acids: CASRTGGGYGYTF. The DNA of the CDR3 is TGTGCCAGCCGTACAGGGGGCGGCTATGGCTACACCTTC.